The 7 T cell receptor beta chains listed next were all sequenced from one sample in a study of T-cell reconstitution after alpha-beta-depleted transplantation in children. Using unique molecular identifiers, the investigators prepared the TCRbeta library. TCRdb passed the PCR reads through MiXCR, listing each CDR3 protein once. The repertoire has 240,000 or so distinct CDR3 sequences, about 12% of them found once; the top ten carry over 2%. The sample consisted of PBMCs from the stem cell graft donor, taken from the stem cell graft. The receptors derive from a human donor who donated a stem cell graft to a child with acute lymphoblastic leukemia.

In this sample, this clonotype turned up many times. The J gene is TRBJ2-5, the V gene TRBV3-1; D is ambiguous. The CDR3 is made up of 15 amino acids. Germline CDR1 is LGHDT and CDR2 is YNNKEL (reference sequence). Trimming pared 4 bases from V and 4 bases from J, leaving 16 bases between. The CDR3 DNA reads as TGTGCCAGCAGCCGAACCAGGTTAGGTCGAGAGACCCAGTACTTC. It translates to CASSRTRLGRETQYF.

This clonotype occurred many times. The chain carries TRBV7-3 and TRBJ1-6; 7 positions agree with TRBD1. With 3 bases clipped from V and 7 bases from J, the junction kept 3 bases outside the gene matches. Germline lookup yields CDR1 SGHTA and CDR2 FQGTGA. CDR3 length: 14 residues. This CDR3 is CASSLTGINSPLHF. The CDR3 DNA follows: TGTGCCAGCAGCTTGACAGGGATAAATTCACCCCTCCACTTT. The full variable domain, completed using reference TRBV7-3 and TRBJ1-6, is GAGVSQTPSNKVTEKGKYVELRCDPISGHTALYWYRQSLGQGPEFLIYFQGTGAADDSGLPNDRFFAVRPEGSVSTLKIQRTERGDSAVYLCASSLTGINSPLHFGNGTRLTVT.

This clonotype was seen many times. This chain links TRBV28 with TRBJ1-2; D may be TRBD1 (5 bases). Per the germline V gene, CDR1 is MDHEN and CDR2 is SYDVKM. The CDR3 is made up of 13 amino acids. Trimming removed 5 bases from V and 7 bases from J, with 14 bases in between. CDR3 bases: TGTGCCAGCAGTCTCCGGGACGCTCGTGGCTACACCTTC. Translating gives CASSLRDARGYTF.

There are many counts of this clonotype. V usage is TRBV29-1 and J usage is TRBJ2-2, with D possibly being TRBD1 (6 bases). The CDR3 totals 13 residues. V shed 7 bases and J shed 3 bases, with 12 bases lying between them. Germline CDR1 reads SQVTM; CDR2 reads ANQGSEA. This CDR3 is CSATGSYTGELFF. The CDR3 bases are TGCAGCGCCACAGGGTCTTACACCGGGGAGCTGTTTTTT.

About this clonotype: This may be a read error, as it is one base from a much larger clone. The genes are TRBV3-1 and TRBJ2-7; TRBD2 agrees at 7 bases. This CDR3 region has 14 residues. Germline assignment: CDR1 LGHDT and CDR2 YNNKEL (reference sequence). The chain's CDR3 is CTSSGGEAFDEQYF. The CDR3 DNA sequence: TGTACCAGCTCGGGGGGAGAAGCCTTCGACGAGCAGTACTTC.

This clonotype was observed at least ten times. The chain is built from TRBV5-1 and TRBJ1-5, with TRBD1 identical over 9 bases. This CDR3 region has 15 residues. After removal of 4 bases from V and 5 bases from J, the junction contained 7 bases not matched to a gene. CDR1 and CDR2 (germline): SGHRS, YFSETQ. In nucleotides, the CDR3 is TGCGCCAGCAGCGCGGGGACAGGGTCCCATCAGCCCCAGCATTTT. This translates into CASSAGTGSHQPQHF.

The chain's CDR3 is CSARGGTSGSISTGELFF. For the CDR3, the DNA is TGCAGTGCTAGGGGGGGGACTAGCGGGAGCATAAGCACCGGGGAGCTGTTTTTT. J is TRBJ2-2 and V is TRBV20-1; 14 bases align to TRBD2. V lost 3 bases and J lost 4; bases outside the gene matches: 10. Germline-derived CDR1 and CDR2 are DFQATT and SNEGSKA (reference sequence). The CDR3 totals 18 residues.